This TCR beta chain was found in a study of cytotoxic CD8 clonotypes in ibrutinib-treated CLL. About the study: Included were 11 relapsed/refractory and about 14 treatment-naive patients, of whom approximately 17 were IGHV unmutated.

TCRdb's table, derived via immunoSEQ multiplex PCR, lists solely in-frame clones and lacks some. The sample includes roughly 150,000 clones, 81% of them seen just once. A word on this clone: Antigen specificity is unknown.

General study points: Contraction or stability on treatment was seen for public clonotypes, which were uncommon. The study found clonality rose at ibrutinib response, then fell toward baseline at progression.

The V end lost 11 bases, the J end lost 0 bases, and 14 bases lay between the germline ends. The V gene's germline CDR1 is SNHLY and CDR2 FYNNEI. This CDR3 is 13 amino acids long. This specimen consisted of PBMCs, obtained after 12 months of ibrutinib treatment. The TCR sequence derives from a human donor with chronic lymphocytic leukemia. This rearrangement joins TRBV2 to TRBJ2-7, with D perhaps TRBD1 (5 bases). The CDR3 region is CAGTGWSSYEQYF. CDR3 in DNA: TGTGCCGGAACAGGATGGAGCTCCTACGAGCAGTACTTC.